The TCR beta chain described here comes from a study of shared clonotypes between healthy human individuals (TCRdb year 2020). Concerning the study at large: A few men and a couple of women, aged 18 to 49 years, made up the cohort. To increase sequencing depth and limit assay-specific biases, different laboratories used diverse techniques to prepare libraries and sequence TCR repertoires. The study deeply sequenced blood TCR repertoires of several healthy adults to estimate repertoire size and the extent of clonotype sharing between individuals. Each donor's leukapheresis produced roughly between roughly 0.9 and 8.9 billion PBMCs. Per donor, three plates each were used for CD4 naive and CD4 memory, two for CD8 naive, and one for CD8 memory.

From its cysteine to its phenylalanine, the CDR3 spans 16 amino acids. The entry retains the CDR3 DNA only, 48 bases that are in frame from base 1. The V end gives up 3 bases and the J end 3 bases, leaving 5 bases in the junction not matched to a gene. The CDR1 and CDR2 encoded by the germline V gene are MDHEN and SYDVKM. Results the study describes overall, beyond this receptor: Larger estimated clonotype richness was generally found for naive subsets than for memory subsets. Compared with non-shared clonotypes, clonotypes shared by all four sorted-subset donors had higher generation probabilities. Sharing across a handful of donors was observed for approximately 5% of naive CD4, over 3% of naive CD8, 2% to 2.5% of memory CD4, and around 0.44% of memory CD8 clonotypes. Sampling was restricted to blood, and TCR repertoires in tissue are likely to differ from TCR repertoires in blood. Based on pairwise subsampling, the degree of clonotype sharing among donors was expected to be affected by sequencing depth. Because the study included only a small number of donors, the genetic and exposure-history diversity represented was limited. Incomplete sequencing was indicated by rarefaction of sorted-subset datasets, despite the large sequencing depth.

On this clone itself: Its antigen has not been determined. Per-base quality was not reported, and no clone a single base away is much larger than it.

Healthy HIV-negative adults with no recently reported acute infections or vaccinations were included as donors. All donors were Caucasian adults living in Nashville, Tennessee, USA. CD4+ T cells were enriched through magnetic negative selection, after which naive cells were positively selected on CD45RA and the remaining negative fraction served as the memory subset. Blood was obtained by leukapheresis, after which PBMCs were separated by Ficoll-Histopaque density gradient centrifugation and cryopreserved in liquid nitrogen vapor phase. Analytical flow cytometry was used to check the purity and quantity of each magnetically sorted T cell population. Each sorted fraction had its genomic DNA isolated and then quantified by UV absorbance on a Nanodrop 2000c. Using the deep immunoSEQ assay, TCR CDR3 regions were amplified from genomic DNA by multiplex PCR. Genomic DNA extracted from each cell subset was distributed evenly over all wells of several immunoSEQ 96-well plates, and each plate served as one replicate. For sorted subsets, around 200 ng genomic DNA, equal to some 28,000 T cell genomes, was loaded into each replicate PCR. The purified libraries were quantified using a Qubit 3.0 fluorometer, sized with a Bioanalyzer 2100, and then quantified again using the KAPA Library Quantification kit. Each immunoSEQ 96-well plate was sequenced on its own single-read 150-cycle Illumina NextSeq 550 flow cell. Turning to the authors' computational methods: Because the immunoSEQ output included only junctional sequences and no quality scores, the filtering could not be the same as the filtering used for full-length reads. To assign V/J genes and CDR3, sequences were annotated using PyIR, a Python wrapper for IgBLAST v1.9, with IMGT germline references. Any read was removed if the V/J assignment was weak (E-value above 1e-6), the CDR3 was missing, or the read contained stop codons, out-of-frame junctions, or ambiguous translated residues. V3J clonotypes were defined by identical inferred V gene, J gene, and CDR3 amino acid sequence. The percentage overlap between two repertoires was calculated by dividing the number of shared unique clonotypes by the size of the smaller repertoire. Richness of each repertoire was evaluated using RTK rarefaction, the Chao1 estimator, and Recon v2.1 estimates of unobserved clonotypes. For all TCRbeta clonotypes obtained by the gDNA method from a few donors, generation probabilities were computed with OLGA. The source is immuneACCESS, and TCRdb retained only in-frame sequences with V and J called. Part of the clones is not carried over; for the studies checked, unresolved V genes explain less than half of this, and the remainder is unexplained. The V and J calls and the clone size are those of that table, but D and trimming were determined from the DNA. The sample yields about 990,000 clones; around 78% were counted once. Of the sample, around 0.6% is held by the ten largest clones.

The sequence came from a man younger than 30 in good health. Some clones in this sample may be carry-over from other donors' samples. Rearrangement joined TRBV28 to TRBJ1-5, and 10 bases in between align with TRBD1. The specimen sequenced was memory CD4+ T cells from PBMCs. The meaning of the sample's cell subset or site label: CD45RA-negative fraction. Here the CDR3 is given as CASSFTGTGVNQPQHF. The sequence in DNA is TGTGCCAGCAGTTTTACCGGGACAGGGGTCAATCAGCCCCAGCATTTT.